One and the same sample provided the 32 T cell receptor beta chains below, sequenced in a study of CD8 T cells in Susac syndrome. RNA amounts of about 0.5 to 1 ug underwent reverse transcription with random hexamers. TCRdb re-analysed the immunoSEQ multiplex PCR reads in MiXCR, keeping a single row per CDR3 protein. This sample has some 150,000 distinct CDR3 sequences; roughly 94% occur once, and the top ten carry 0.2% to 0.25%. Sequencing input: CD8+ T cells from PBMCs. These TCRs come from a human donor with multiple sclerosis.

J is TRBJ1-1 and V is TRBV27; D unresolved. V was trimmed by 0 bases and J by 0 bases, leaving 5 bases between them. Germline V lookup: CDR1 MNHEY, CDR2 SMNVEV (reference sequence). The length of the CDR3 is 14 residues. The CDR3 DNA sequence: TGTGCCAGCAGTTTATCAAAAGTGAACACTGAAGCTTTCTTT. This translates into CASSLSKVNTEAFF.

The chain employs TRBV19 and TRBJ2-7; the match to TRBD1 covers 9 bases. The CDR3 extends over 13 amino acids. Germline V CDR1 and CDR2: LNHDA, SQIVND (reference sequence). V dropped 8 bases and J dropped 3; count of bases not matched to a gene: 5. The CDR3 protein is CASGNRGLYEQYF. DNA of the CDR3: TGTGCCAGTGGCAACAGGGGGCTCTACGAGCAGTACTTC.

The V call is TRBV7-8, the J call TRBJ2-5; D might be TRBD1 (5 bases). The V gene's germline CDR1 is SGHVS and CDR2 FQNEAQ. V gave up 0 bases and J gave up 5 bases, with 7 bases separating them. The CDR3 totals 13 residues. The CDR3 loop is CASSLARVETQYF. DNA for the CDR3: TGTGCCAGCAGCTTAGCCAGGGTGGAGACCCAGTACTTC.

This chain connects TRBV27 to TRBJ2-7; no clear D. Trimming stripped 6 bases from V and 3 bases from J, with 21 bases between. The CDR3 consists of 16 residues. The V gene's germline CDR1 is MNHEY and CDR2 SMNVEV (reference sequence). CDR3 protein: CASSPSAGVSFYEQYF. CDR3 sequence (DNA): TGTGCCAGCAGCCCATCTGCAGGTGTGTCCTTCTACGAGCAGTACTTC.

This chain uses TRBV27 with TRBJ1-2, with D hard to call. The CDR3 runs 14 residues. The germline CDR1 and CDR2 sequences are MNHEY and SMNVEV (reference sequence). V lost 5 bases, J lost 7 bases, and 17 bases lay in between. CDR3 loop: CASSPREWARGYTF. DNA of the CDR3: TGTGCCAGCAGTCCCCGGGAGTGGGCTCGTGGCTACACCTTC.

The chain has TRBV20-1 and TRBJ1-5, with TRBD1 as a possible D gene (5 bases). Germline lookup yields CDR1 DFQATT and CDR2 SNEGSKA (reference sequence). The V gene lost 3 bases and the J gene lost 3 bases, with 12 bases spanning the gap. This CDR3 comprises 14 residues. CDR3 sequence (DNA): TGCAGTGCTAGGAGAAGGGGTACCAATCAGCCCCAGCATTTT. Its translation: CSARRRGTNQPQHF.

This sequence joins TRBV6-4 and TRBJ1-1, with D hard to call. Germline CDR1 reads MRHNA; CDR2 reads SNTAGT. The CDR3 extends over 15 amino acids. V lost 7 bases and J 1 base, leaving 16 bases between the germline ends. CDR3 protein: CASKVRAASNTEAFF. The CDR3 DNA reads TGTGCCAGCAAGGTAAGGGCGGCCTCGAACACTGAAGCTTTCTTT.

The V call is TRBV5-1, the J call TRBJ1-1; D might be TRBD1 (6 bases). The germline V and J ends were trimmed by 4 bases and 4 bases, with 17 bases remaining between them. The germline CDR1 and CDR2 sequences are SGHRS and YFSETQ. CDR3 length: 15 residues. In DNA form, the CDR3 reads TGCGCCAGCAGCCCGTTGGGGGCTGGGATCACTGAAGCTTTCTTT. This sequence encodes CASSPLGAGITEAFF.

The chain joins TRBV29-1 to TRBJ1-1; the D gene is possibly TRBD1 (5 bases). This CDR3 region has 11 residues. CDR1 SQVTM and CDR2 ANQGSEA come from the germline V gene. Trimming took off 6 bases at V and 8 bases at J, with 13 bases between the two ends. The CDR3 coding sequence is TGCAGCGTGGGGGGAGGCCCGGAAGCTTTCTTT. Its translation: CSVGGGPEAFF. Variable domain in full (rest from reference TRBV29-1 and TRBJ1-1): SAVISQKPSRDICQRGTSLTIQCQVDSQVTMMFWYRQQPGQSLTLIATANQGSEATYESGFVIDKFPISRPNLTFSTLTVSNMSPEDSSIYLCSVGGGPEAFFGQGTRLTVV.

This clonotype was seen once. The chain is built from TRBV4-1 and TRBJ1-5, with D perhaps TRBD1 (5 bases). CDR1 and CDR2 from the germline V gene are MGHRA and YSYEKL. The length of the CDR3 is 15 residues. V dropped 0 bases and J dropped 4 bases, with 10 bases sitting between them. CDR3 DNA: TGCGCCAGCAGCCAAGACAGGGTTGGGAATCAGCCCCAGCATTTT. This encodes CASSQDRVGNQPQHF.

V and J are TRBV2 and TRBJ2-7, with D perhaps matching TRBD1 (6 bases). Trimming removed 11 bases at V and 0 bases at J, with 11 bases between. Germline V lookup: CDR1 SNHLY, CDR2 FYNNEI. The length of the CDR3 is 12 residues. CDR3 DNA sequence: TGTGCCCACGAGGACAGCTCCTACGAGCAGTACTTC. It codes for CAHEDSSYEQYF.

The chain links TRBV18 to TRBJ2-3; D perhaps matches TRBD1 (6 bases). The ends were cut back, 2 bases at V and 3 bases at J, with 12 bases in the middle. Per the germline V gene, CDR1 is KGHSH and CDR2 is LQKENI. This CDR3 is 15 amino acids long. CDR3 in DNA: TGTGCCAGCTCACCAGGCAGGGGAGTAACAGATACGCAGTATTTT. This codes for CASSPGRGVTDTQYF.

This clonotype was seen only a few times. V gene TRBV9 combines with J gene TRBJ2-7, with 10 nucleotides matching TRBD1. The V gene's germline CDR1 is SGDLS and CDR2 YYNGEE. The ends lost 5 bases at V and 2 bases at J; junction bases unmatched: 4. CDR3 length: 14 amino acids. The CDR3 DNA reads as TGTGCCAGCAGTGTGGGGACAGGGGCCTACGAGCAGTACTTC. Protein product: CASSVGTGAYEQYF.

V is TRBV28 and J is TRBJ1-2; maybe TRBD1 (5 bases). Germline V gives CDR1 MDHEN, CDR2 SYDVKM. CDR3 size: 15 residues. V was pared by 3 bases and J by 2 bases, with 13 bases between. CDR3 sequence reads: CASSFLGETNYGYTF. CDR3 coding DNA: TGTGCCAGCAGTTTTCTGGGGGAGACCAACTATGGCTACACCTTC.

The J gene is TRBJ2-3, the V gene TRBV7-9; no reliable D call. The ends were cut back, 5 bases at V and 5 bases at J, with 17 bases in the middle. The CDR3 consists of 15 residues. CDR1 SEHNR and CDR2 FQNEAQ come from the germline V gene (reference sequence). The CDR3 loop reads CASSPSVQRIDTQYF. In nucleotides, the CDR3 is TGTGCCAGCAGCCCCTCCGTTCAGAGGATAGATACGCAGTATTTT.

The rearrangement links TRBV20-1 to TRBJ2-1, with 9 bases lining up with TRBD2. V shed 0 bases, J shed 4 bases, and the junction held 10 bases outside the gene matches. There are 17 residues in the CDR3. The germline CDR1 and CDR2 sequences are DFQATT and SNEGSKA (reference sequence). The chain's CDR3 is CSARDPPAGGPYNEQFF. The CDR3 coding sequence is TGCAGTGCTAGAGATCCCCCAGCGGGGGGCCCTTACAATGAGCAGTTCTTC.

Here the CDR3 reads CAWTGGTNYGYTF. The CDR3 DNA sequence: TGTGCCTGGACAGGGGGCACGAACTATGGCTACACCTTC. The chain couples TRBV30 to TRBJ1-2; 8 nucleotides agree with TRBD1. Germline values: CDR1 GTSNPN, CDR2 SVGIG (reference sequence). Trimming took 4 bases from V and 2 from J; bases not matched to a gene: 3. The CDR3 runs to 13 residues.

The chain recombines TRBV12-5 with TRBJ1-1, with a tentative D call TRBD1 (5 bases). The CDR3 sequence is 14 residues long. V lost 4 bases and J lost 1, with 10 bases in between. CDR1 and CDR2 from the germline V gene are LGHNT and FRNRAP. The DNA for the CDR3 is TGTGCTAGTGGTTGGGACGGTGAGAACACTGAAGCTTTCTTT. Translation: CASGWDGENTEAFF.

The rearrangement links TRBV9 to TRBJ2-3; perhaps TRBD1 as D (6 bases). The CDR3 covers 15 residues. Trimming took 0 bases from V and 0 from J, leaving 8 bases between them. From germline, CDR1 is SGDLS and CDR2 YYNGEE. The CDR3 region is CASSVGQDSTDTQYF. The CDR3 region has the DNA TGTGCCAGCAGCGTAGGACAGGATAGCACAGATACGCAGTATTTT.

The chain joins TRBV20-1 to TRBJ2-7; D unclear. This CDR3 has 13 amino acids. Trimming stripped 7 bases from V and 2 bases from J, with 15 bases between. Germline lookup yields CDR1 DFQATT and CDR2 SNEGSKA (reference sequence). The CDR3 DNA follows: TGCAGTGTCGCCCAGGCCCTGACCTACGAGCAGTACTTC. Its translation is CSVAQALTYEQYF.

This clonotype has a single count. The genes are TRBV28 and TRBJ2-7; a possible D gene is TRBD1 (5 bases). The CDR3 runs to 14 residues. The germline V gene has CDR1 MDHEN and CDR2 SYDVKM. Trimming stripped 3 bases from V and 3 bases from J, with 12 bases between. CDR3 DNA: TGTGCCAGCAGTTTTGGGTCACAGGTCTACGAGCAGTACTTC. As protein: CASSFGSQVYEQYF.

This chain connects TRBV23-1 to TRBJ1-5; unclear D gene. TRBV23-1 is an open reading frame, and its role is uncertain. The CDR3 is 15 amino acids. Trimming left V 4 bases short and J 5 bases short, with 15 bases between. The CDR3 bases are TGCGCCAGCAGTCGAAAAGCAGGAGGCCATCAGCCCCAGCATTTT. It specifies CASSRKAGGHQPQHF.

The J gene is TRBJ2-5, the V gene TRBV2; no clear D gene. The CDR3 totals 15 residues. V lost 6 bases and J 0 bases, leaving 14 bases between the germline ends. The germline CDR1 and CDR2 sequences are SNHLY and FYNNEI. In DNA, the CDR3 is TGTGCCAGCAGAACGGCAGAGGCTAACCAAGAGACCCAGTACTTC. Amino acids: CASRTAEANQETQYF.

This chain links TRBV7-9 with TRBJ2-2; D unclear. Germline-derived CDR1 and CDR2 are SEHNR and FQNEAQ (reference sequence). This CDR3 is 15 amino acids long. V shed 5 bases and J shed 3 bases, with 13 bases lying between them. The CDR3 region has the DNA TGTGCCAGCAGCCCCCCGACCGGCTACACCGGGGAGCTGTTTTTT. Amino acids: CASSPPTGYTGELFF.

The chain combines TRBV23-1 with TRBJ1-6; D is unclear. TRBV23-1 is an ORF, and what it does is uncertain. This CDR3 is 17 amino acids long. V was shortened by 3 bases and J by 6 bases, with 18 bases between the two germline ends. CDR3 nucleotides: TGCGCCAGCAGTCATCCTCAGACATCCCCTCGTAATTCACCCCTCCACTTT. Amino acid sequence: CASSHPQTSPRNSPLHF.

V and J are TRBV7-2 and TRBJ2-7, with 8 bases fitting TRBD1. The CDR3 runs to 16 residues. The germline gives CDR1 SGHTA, CDR2 FQGNSA. V trimming: 2 bases; J trimming: 3 bases; junction bases outside the gene matches: 9. This CDR3 reads CASSLPTGTGDYEQYF. As DNA, the CDR3 is TGTGCCAGCAGCTTACCCACCGGGACAGGAGACTACGAGCAGTACTTC. Full variable domain (remainder filled in from reference TRBV7-2 and TRBJ2-7): GAGVSQSPSNKVTEKGKDVELRCDPISGHTALYWYRQSLGQGLEFLIYFQGNSAPDKSGLPSDRFSAERTGGSVSTLTIQRTQQEDSAVYLCASSLPTGTGDYEQYFGPGTRLTVT.

The CDR3 region is CSVEWTSGGSSYEQYF. CDR3 DNA sequence: TGCAGCGTTGAATGGACTAGCGGGGGTAGCTCCTACGAGCAGTACTTC. The chain combines TRBV29-1 with TRBJ2-7; 13 nucleotides align to TRBD2. The germline CDR1 and CDR2 sequences are SQVTM and ANQGSEA. V was pared by 2 bases and J by 0 bases, with 4 bases of the junction left unmatched. There are 16 residues in the CDR3.

The V gene is TRBV7-9, the J gene TRBJ2-3; D is unresolved. The germline V gene encodes CDR1 SEHNR and CDR2 FQNEAQ (reference sequence). This CDR3 has 11 residues. Trimming shortened V by 3 bases and J by 4 bases, and 2 bases separated the two germline ends. CDR3 nucleotide sequence: TGTGCCAGCAGCTTCCCAGATACGCAGTATTTT. Its protein is CASSFPDTQYF.

V gene TRBV7-6 combines with J gene TRBJ2-3; TRBD1 or TRBD2 may be the D gene (6 bases each). The germline gives CDR1 SGHVS, CDR2 FNYEAQ. The V gene lost 2 bases and the J gene lost 3 bases, with 12 bases spanning the gap. This CDR3 is 15 amino acids long. CDR3 in DNA: TGTGCCAGCAGCTTACAACGGGGGCCAACAGATACGCAGTATTTT. Its protein is CASSLQRGPTDTQYF.

The V call is TRBV30, the J call TRBJ1-1; weak D call: TRBD1 (5 bases). Trimming pared 4 bases from V and 8 bases from J, leaving 17 bases between. The CDR3 runs 13 residues. Germline CDR1 and CDR2: GTSNPN and SVGIG (reference sequence). CDR3 amino acids: CAWNRGLGAEAFF. CDR3 nucleotides: TGTGCCTGGAATCGGGGGTTAGGGGCCGAAGCTTTCTTT.

The chain combines TRBV29-1 with TRBJ2-7; TRBD1 matches at 10 bases. CDR1 and CDR2 (germline): SQVTM, ANQGSEA. This CDR3 region has 13 residues. The V segment lost 6 bases and the J segment 4 bases; nucleotides outside the gene matches: 6. CDR3 DNA: TGCAGCGTCCTGACAGGGGGCGGGTACGAGCAGTACTTC. Translated: CSVLTGGGYEQYF.

This chain connects TRBV14 to TRBJ2-1; D may be TRBD2 (6 bases). The CDR3 loop spans 14 amino acids. Germline CDR1 is SGHDN and CDR2 is FVKESK. V gave up 4 bases and J gave up 7 bases, with 14 bases separating them. CDR3: CASSPLGLSNEQFF. DNA of the CDR3: TGTGCCAGCAGCCCCCTGGGACTTTCTAATGAGCAGTTCTTC. The variable domain in full, completed from reference TRBV14 and TRBJ2-1, reads EAGVTQFPSHSVIEKGQTVTLRCDPISGHDNLYWYRRVMGKEIKFLLHFVKESKQDESGMPNNRFLAERTGGTYSTLKVQPAELEDSGVYFCASSPLGLSNEQFFGPGTRLTVL.